This T cell receptor beta chain was obtained from a study of T cells after yellow fever vaccination. This clonotype was observed many times. The antigen is not known. One entry per CDR3 protein, called by TCRdb with MiXCR from the 5' RACE reads. The table includes about 240,000 distinct CDR3 sequences, roughly 3.7% detected once. Overall study results and limits: Only a minor proportion of clonotypes was detected across both CD4 and CD8 compartments.

The TCR comes from a young man who received the YFV17D yellow fever vaccine. This material consisted of PBMCs, taken 15 days after the yellow fever booster vaccination.

CDR3 DNA: TGTGCCAGCAGCTGGCCGGGACAGGCTCCCTACACCTTC. Its protein is CASSWPGQAPYTF. The chain links TRBV5-6 to TRBJ1-2; 8 nucleotides match TRBD1. J lost 10 bases, V lost 3 bases, and 8 bases had no gene match. Germline CDR1 SGHDT, CDR2 YYEEEE. This CDR3 region has 13 residues. Variable domain in full (rest from reference TRBV5-6 and TRBJ1-2): DAGVTQSPTHLIKTRGQQVTLRCSPKSGHDTVSWYQQALGQGPQFIFQYYEEEERQRGNFPDRFSGHQFPNYSSELNVNALLLGDSALYLCASSWPGQAPYTFGSGTRLTVV.